This entry describes one T cell receptor (beta chain). No antigen is known for it. With 0 bases removed from V and 6 bases from J, the gap between germline ends came to 13 bases. This CDR3 spans 15 amino acids. Germline CDR1 is WSHSY and CDR2 is SAAADI. The data were produced by immunoSEQ multiplex PCR, yet TCRdb's version contains in-frame clones alone and is incomplete. The table shows tens of thousands of clones, with about 89% occurring only once. Brentuximab vedotin exposure varied among the patients, all of whom had relapsed after autologous stem cell transplantation. The source of the sample is a study of PD-1 blockade in classical Hodgkin lymphoma. Study conclusions and caveats: Differences between repertoires have undefined causes, possibly disease activity or prior therapy.

The starting material was peripheral blood mononuclear cells (PBMCs), obtained at baseline. This rearrangement joins TRBV10-2 to TRBJ2-3, with a possible D match to TRBD2 (6 bases). The TCR originated in a human donor with classical Hodgkin lymphoma. CDR3 sequence: CASSESGLQFDTQYF. In DNA, the CDR3 is TGCGCCAGCAGTGAGTCGGGACTGCAGTTCGATACGCAGTATTTT.